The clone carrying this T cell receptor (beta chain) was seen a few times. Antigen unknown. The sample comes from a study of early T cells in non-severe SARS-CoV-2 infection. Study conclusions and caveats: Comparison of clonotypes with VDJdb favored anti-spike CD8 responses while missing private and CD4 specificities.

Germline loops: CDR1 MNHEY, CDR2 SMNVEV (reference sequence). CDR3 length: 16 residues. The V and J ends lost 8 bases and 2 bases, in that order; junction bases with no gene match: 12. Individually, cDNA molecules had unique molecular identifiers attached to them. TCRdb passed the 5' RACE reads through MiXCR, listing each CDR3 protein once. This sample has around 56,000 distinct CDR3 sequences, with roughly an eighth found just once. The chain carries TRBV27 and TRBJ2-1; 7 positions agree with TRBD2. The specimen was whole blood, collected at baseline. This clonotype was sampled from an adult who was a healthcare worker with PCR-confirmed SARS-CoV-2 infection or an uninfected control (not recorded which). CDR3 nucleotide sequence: TGTGCCAGCGGACTTACCTGGGGGGGGGCCTACAATGAGCAGTTCTTC. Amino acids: CASGLTWGGAYNEQFF.